This TCR beta chain was profiled in a study of T-cell reconstitution after alpha-beta-depleted transplantation in children. The CDR3 is made up of 11 amino acids. Overall study findings and caveats: Expanded graft clones, several hundred of them, were reportedly the source of alpha-beta T cells about two months after transplant. There were some patients whose high TCRbeta diversity at day 60 came from surviving recipient T cells and thymic progenitors. T cells produced anew were the main source of T-cell counts and diversity one year after transplant.

Points on this clonotype: Antigen unknown. The junction does not match germline at one end; this may be a read error.

Construction of the TCRbeta library involved unique molecular identifiers. TCRdb re-called the PCR reads through MiXCR, storing one row per CDR3 protein. The data hold roughly 670,000 distinct CDR3 sequences, with about 12% observed a single time. V and J are TRBV12-3 or TRBV12-4 and TRBJ2-4; unclear D gene. Sequenced here: PBMCs, sampled before TCRalphabeta/CD19-depleted stem cell transplant. The sequence was collected from a girl aged 2 to 10 with congenital amegakaryocytic thrombocytopenia, due to receive a stem cell transplant. CDR3 sequence: CASSLKGIKYF. DNA of the CDR3: TGTGCCAGCAGTTTAAAGGGCATTAAGTACTTC.